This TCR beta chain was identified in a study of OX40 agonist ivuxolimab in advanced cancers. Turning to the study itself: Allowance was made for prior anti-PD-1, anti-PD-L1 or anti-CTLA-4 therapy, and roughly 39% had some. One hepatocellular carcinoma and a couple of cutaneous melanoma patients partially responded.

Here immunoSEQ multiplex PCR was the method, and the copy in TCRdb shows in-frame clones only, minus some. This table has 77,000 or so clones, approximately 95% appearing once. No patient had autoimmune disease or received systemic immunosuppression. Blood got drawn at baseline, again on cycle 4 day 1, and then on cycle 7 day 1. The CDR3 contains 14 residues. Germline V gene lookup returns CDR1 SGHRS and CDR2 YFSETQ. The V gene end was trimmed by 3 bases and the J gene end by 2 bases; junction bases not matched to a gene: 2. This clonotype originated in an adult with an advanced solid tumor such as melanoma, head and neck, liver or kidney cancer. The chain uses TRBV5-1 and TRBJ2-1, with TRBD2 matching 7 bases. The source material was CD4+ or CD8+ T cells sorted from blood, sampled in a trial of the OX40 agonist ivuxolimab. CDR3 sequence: CASSSSGAYNEQFF. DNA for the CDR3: TGCGCCAGCAGCTCGAGCGGGGCCTACAATGAGCAGTTCTTC.